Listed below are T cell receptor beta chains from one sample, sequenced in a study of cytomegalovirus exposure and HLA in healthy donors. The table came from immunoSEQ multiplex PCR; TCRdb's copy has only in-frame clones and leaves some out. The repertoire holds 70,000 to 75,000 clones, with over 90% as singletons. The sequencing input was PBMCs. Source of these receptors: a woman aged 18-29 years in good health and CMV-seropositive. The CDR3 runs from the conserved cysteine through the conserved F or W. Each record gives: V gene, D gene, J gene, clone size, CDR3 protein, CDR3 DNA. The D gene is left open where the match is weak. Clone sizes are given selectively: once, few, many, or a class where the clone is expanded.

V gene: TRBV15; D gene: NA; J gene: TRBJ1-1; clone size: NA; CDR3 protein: CATSRDAVTPEAFF; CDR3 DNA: TGTGCCACCAGCAGAGACGCGGTTACCCCTGAAGCTTTCTTT
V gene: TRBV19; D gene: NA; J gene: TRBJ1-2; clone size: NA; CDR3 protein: CASMITGTNYGYTF; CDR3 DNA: TGTGCCAGTATGATAACCGGGACAAACTATGGCTACACCTTC
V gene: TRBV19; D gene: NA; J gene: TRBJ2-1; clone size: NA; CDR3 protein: CASSYQQGGFRNEQFF; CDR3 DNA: TGTGCCAGTAGTTACCAACAGGGAGGGTTCAGAAATGAGCAGTTCTTC
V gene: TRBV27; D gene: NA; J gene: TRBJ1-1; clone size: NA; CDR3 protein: CASSSNRMGSFGHTEAFF; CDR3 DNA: TGTGCCAGCAGTAGCAACAGGATGGGTTCATTCGGGCACACTGAAGCTTTCTTT
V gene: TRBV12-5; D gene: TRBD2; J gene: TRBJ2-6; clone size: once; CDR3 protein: CASGPPGGLVGANVLTF; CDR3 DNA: TGTGCTAGTGGTCCCCCGGGGGGACTAGTTGGGGCCAACGTCCTGACTTTC
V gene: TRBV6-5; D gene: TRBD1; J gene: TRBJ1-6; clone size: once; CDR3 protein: CASSFQGEFPVSPLHF; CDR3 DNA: TGTGCCAGCAGTTTTCAGGGGGAATTCCCGGTTTCACCCCTCCACTTT
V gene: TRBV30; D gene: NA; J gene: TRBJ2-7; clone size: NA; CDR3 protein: CAWSPVGGSSYEQYF; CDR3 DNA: TGTGCCTGGAGTCCTGTCGGCGGTAGCTCCTACGAGCAGTACTTC
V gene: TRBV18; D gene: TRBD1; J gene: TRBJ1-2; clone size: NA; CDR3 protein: CASSLTGGKRTNYGYTF; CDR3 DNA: TGTGCCAGCTCCCTTACAGGGGGCAAAAGAACTAACTATGGCTACACCTTC
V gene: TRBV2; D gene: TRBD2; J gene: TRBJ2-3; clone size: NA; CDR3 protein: CASSVLAGTSDTQYF; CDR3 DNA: TGTGCCAGCAGTGTATTAGCGGGGACTTCAGATACGCAGTATTTT
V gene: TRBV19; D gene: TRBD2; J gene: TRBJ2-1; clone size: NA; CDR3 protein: CASRRGTSGRIGEQFF; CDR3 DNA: TGTGCCAGTAGGAGAGGGACTAGCGGGAGGATAGGGGAGCAGTTCTTC
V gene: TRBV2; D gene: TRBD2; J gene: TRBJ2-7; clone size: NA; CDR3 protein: CASTQRDIYEQYF; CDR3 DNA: TGTGCCAGCACCCAGCGGGATATTTACGAGCAGTACTTC
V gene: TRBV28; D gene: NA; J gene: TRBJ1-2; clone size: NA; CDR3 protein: CASVYGGNYGYTF; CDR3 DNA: TGTGCCAGCGTCTACGGCGGAAACTATGGCTACACCTTC
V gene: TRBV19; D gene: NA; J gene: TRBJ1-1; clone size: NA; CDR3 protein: CASSLDRDTEAFF; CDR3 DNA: TGTGCCAGTAGTCTGGACAGAGACACTGAAGCTTTCTTT
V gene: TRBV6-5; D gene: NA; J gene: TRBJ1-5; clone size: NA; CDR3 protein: CASSYSRGDQPQHF; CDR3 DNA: TGTGCCAGCAGTTACTCGAGAGGTGACCAGCCCCAGCATTTT
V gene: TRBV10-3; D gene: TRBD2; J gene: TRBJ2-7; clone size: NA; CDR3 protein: CAIKVAGGGGEQYF; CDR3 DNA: TGTGCCATCAAGGTCGCGGGGGGCGGCGGCGAGCAGTACTTC